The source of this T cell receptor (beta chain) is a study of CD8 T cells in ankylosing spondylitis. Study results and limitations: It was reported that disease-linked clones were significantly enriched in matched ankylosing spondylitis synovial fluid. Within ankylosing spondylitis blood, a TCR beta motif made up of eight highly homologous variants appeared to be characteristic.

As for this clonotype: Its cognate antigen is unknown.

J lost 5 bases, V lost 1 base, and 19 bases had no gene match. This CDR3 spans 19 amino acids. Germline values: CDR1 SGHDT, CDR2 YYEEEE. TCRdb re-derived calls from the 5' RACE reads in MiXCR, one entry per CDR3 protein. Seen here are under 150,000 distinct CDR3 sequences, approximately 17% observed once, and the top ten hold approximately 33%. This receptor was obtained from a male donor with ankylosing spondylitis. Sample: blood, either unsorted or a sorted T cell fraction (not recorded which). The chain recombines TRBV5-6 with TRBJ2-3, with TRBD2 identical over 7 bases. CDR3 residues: CASSLFRGGPIFQVDTQYF. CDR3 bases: TGTGCCAGCAGCTTGTTTCGGGGAGGGCCGATATTTCAAGTAGATACGCAGTATTTT.